A single T cell receptor beta chain is shown here with its context. This record comes from a study of Ad26.COV2.S vaccination and SARS-CoV-2 variants. Across the study: In the study, Ad26.COV2.S was injected intramuscularly once, or twice 56 days apart.

Using immunoSEQ multiplex PCR, the repertoire was profiled, and TCRdb retains in-frame clones only, with some absent. In the table there are around 450,000 clones, roughly 89% of which are singletons. The treatment is: around 19 received Ad26.COV2.S at low or high dose, single or two shots; about 5 received placebo; per-sample allocation not given. Specimens were obtained on day 63 following the first vaccine or placebo injection. Germline V gene sequence: CDR1 SGHAT, CDR2 FQNNGV. Trimming pared 2 bases from V and 3 bases from J, leaving 13 bases between. There are 15 residues in the CDR3. Sequencing was performed on peripheral blood, taken in a trial of Ad26.COV2.S vaccine versus placebo. The receptor's source is a person between 18 and 65 years old who received the Ad26.COV2.S COVID-19 vaccine or a placebo. V and J are TRBV11-2 and TRBJ1-1; no reliable D call. CDR3 nucleotide sequence: TGTGCCAGCAGCTTATTGGGCCAGCTCGACACTGAAGCTTTCTTT. Amino acids: CASSLLGQLDTEAFF.